This TCR beta chain was sequenced during a study of Graves' ophthalmopathy and Graves' hyperthyroidism. This clonotype appeared many times. Its antigen remains unidentified. RNA transcripts yielded amplified TCR beta CDR3 regions. The first-round RT-PCR employed HTBI primers together with the Qiagen OneStep RT-PCR kit. A multiplex PCR was then performed as the second round. From the multiplex PCR reads, TCRdb called clonotypes with MiXCR, one entry per CDR3 protein. Of 600,000 to 950,000 distinct CDR3 sequences listed, approximately 40% are singletons. Germline CDR1 and CDR2: WNHNN and SYGVQD (reference sequence). There are 13 residues in the CDR3. V dropped 5 bases and J dropped 5 bases, with 13 bases sitting between them. Regarding the study as a whole: The authors also found most expanded thyroid clonotypes above 0.001 frequency in blood. Distinction of ophthalmopathy from stable hyperthyroidism by a 13-signature model reached 87.88% sensitivity and 75% to 84% specificity.

The TCR comes from an adult man with Graves' ophthalmopathy. This sequence joins TRBV10-1 and TRBJ2-7; D might be TRBD1 (6 bases). The sequenced sample was peripheral blood. The CDR3 DNA is TGCGCCAGCAGTCGTGACAGGATGGACGAGCAGTACTTC. Translation: CASSRDRMDEQYF.